These 15 T cell receptor beta chains share one sample of origin, sequenced in a study of blood T cell repertoires in COVID-19. Using immunoSEQ multiplex PCR, the repertoire was profiled, and TCRdb retains in-frame clones only, with some absent. The table includes roughly 88,000 clones, around 80% detected once. The sample consisted of peripheral blood. The receptors were gathered from a woman older than 75 with active or convalescent COVID-19.

The chain recombines TRBV7-9 with TRBJ2-5, with unresolved D. The germline gives CDR1 SEHNR, CDR2 FQNEAQ (reference sequence). Trimming cost V 3 bases and J 3 bases, with 8 bases left between them. This CDR3 comprises 13 residues. The CDR3 DNA sequence: TGTGCCAGCAGCTTTTCCCCTAAAGAGACCCAGTACTTC. Protein sequence: CASSFSPKETQYF.

This sequence joins TRBV7-3 and TRBJ2-2; 10 nucleotides agree with TRBD2. The germline V gene has CDR1 SGHTA and CDR2 FQGTGA. V shed 1 base, J shed 3 bases, and the junction held 8 bases outside the gene matches. The CDR3 is 18 amino acids. The CDR3 protein is CASSLKVRAGGHTGELFF. Here the CDR3 DNA reads TGTGCCAGCAGCTTAAAAGTCAGAGCGGGAGGGCACACCGGGGAGCTGTTTTTT. The full variable domain, its missing parts supplied by reference TRBV7-3 and TRBJ2-2, is GAGVSQTPSNKVTEKGKYVELRCDPISGHTALYWYRQSLGQGPEFLIYFQGTGAADDSGLPNDRFFAVRPEGSVSTLKIQRTERGDSAVYLCASSLKVRAGGHTGELFFGEGSRLTVL.

The rearrangement uses TRBV29-1 and TRBJ2-7; 11 nucleotides align to TRBD2. CDR3 size: 13 residues. The junction had 5 bases not matched to a gene; V was cut back by 7 bases and J by 3 bases. From germline, CDR1 is SQVTM and CDR2 ANQGSEA. CDR3 region: CSARLAGNYEQYF. CDR3 coding DNA: TGCAGCGCCAGACTAGCGGGAAACTACGAGCAGTACTTC.

The genes are TRBV28 and TRBJ1-1, with D possibly matching TRBD1 (5 bases). Trimming took off 10 bases at V and 4 bases at J, with 22 bases between the two ends. The CDR3 spans 15 residues. Germline CDR1 reads MDHEN; CDR2 reads SYDVKM. CDR3 nucleotide sequence: TGTGCCATCGCGGGGTTTGAGGCGAGGGGCACTGAAGCTTTCTTT. Translating it yields CAIAGFEARGTEAFF.

The chain couples TRBV5-1 to TRBJ2-1; no clear D. CDR3 size: 13 residues. V shed 3 bases and J shed 2 bases, with 6 bases lying between them. The V gene's germline CDR1 is SGHRS and CDR2 YFSETQ. The CDR3 nucleotides are TGCGCCAGCAGCTCGAACACCTACAATGAGCAGTTCTTC. Amino acids: CASSSNTYNEQFF.

The chain links TRBV29-1 to TRBJ1-2; D ambiguous. Between the trimmed V and J ends, which lost 8 bases and 2 bases, there was a span of 18 bases. The CDR3 is made up of 14 amino acids. CDR1 SQVTM and CDR2 ANQGSEA come from the germline V gene. The CDR3 is CSPAGPETNYGYTF. The CDR3 coding sequence is TGCAGCCCAGCAGGTCCAGAAACCAACTATGGCTACACCTTC.

In this sample, this clone turned up once. This rearrangement joins TRBV2 to TRBJ1-1, with D maybe TRBD1 (5 bases). This CDR3 region has 12 residues. Trimming took off 6 bases at V and 13 bases at J, with 18 bases between the two ends. Per germline, CDR1 SNHLY and CDR2 FYNNEI. The chain's CDR3 is CASSQDSPQGFF. In nucleotides, the CDR3 is TGTGCCAGCAGCCAGGATAGCCCCCAGGGTTTCTTT.

This CDR3 reads CASSFYLSYNEQFF. The CDR3 DNA follows: TGTGCCAGCAGCTTCTATCTCTCCTACAATGAGCAGTTCTTC. This chain connects TRBV7-6 to TRBJ2-1; D is ambiguous. With 3 bases removed from V and 0 bases from J, the gap between germline ends came to 6 bases. CDR1 is SGHVS, CDR2 FNYEAQ, per germline. The CDR3 loop spans 14 amino acids.

The gene calls are TRBV4-1 and TRBJ2-5; D is unresolved. V lost 0 bases to trimming and J lost 7 bases, with 15 bases between them. CDR1 and CDR2 (germline): MGHRA, YSYEKL. CDR3 length: 15 amino acids. The CDR3 loop is CASSQEHELGGTQYF. The CDR3 nucleotides read TGCGCCAGCAGCCAAGAACACGAACTCGGCGGGACCCAGTACTTC.

The V call is TRBV11-1, the J call TRBJ2-1; 8 nucleotides align to TRBD2. With 7 bases clipped from V and 2 bases from J, the junction kept 7 bases outside the gene matches. Germline assignment: CDR1 SGHAT and CDR2 FQDESV (reference sequence). The CDR3 length is 15 residues. This CDR3 is CASILTSETYNEQFF. The CDR3 DNA sequence: TGTGCCAGCATCCTGACTAGCGAAACCTACAATGAGCAGTTCTTC.

The chain links TRBV6-2 or TRBV6-3 to TRBJ1-5; a possible D gene is TRBD1 (5 bases). Deletions cut 6 bases from V and 7 bases from J, with 19 bases between. The CDR3 extends over 15 amino acids. Per the germline V gene, CDR1 is MNHEY and CDR2 is SVGEGT. The CDR3 DNA reads as TGTGCCAGCAGCCCTAGTAGGAGGGGAAACCAGCCCCAGCATTTT. Protein sequence: CASSPSRRGNQPQHF.

The V call is TRBV10-3, the J call TRBJ2-2; perhaps TRBD1 as D (6 bases). The CDR3 spans 16 residues. Deletions cut 2 bases from V and 5 bases from J, with 15 bases between. CDR1 is ENHRY, CDR2 SYGVKD, per germline. CDR3 in DNA: TGTGCCATCAGTGAGGATAACAGGGTCGGGACCGGGGAGCTGTTTTTT. Amino acids: CAISEDNRVGTGELFF.

The chain combines TRBV29-1 with TRBJ1-2, with D tentatively TRBD1 (6 bases). V was cut by 4 bases and J by 8 bases, with 11 bases left in between. Per germline, CDR1 SQVTM and CDR2 ANQGSEA. CDR3 length: 11 amino acids. CDR3 nucleotides: TGCAGCGTTGGTGGGGGCAACGGCTACACCTTC. This encodes CSVGGGNGYTF.

This chain uses TRBV2 with TRBJ1-2, with 8 nucleotides matching TRBD1. The length of the CDR3 is 18 residues. Germline V lookup: CDR1 SNHLY, CDR2 FYNNEI. Germline trimming cut 4 bases from V and 4 bases from J; bases unmatched to any gene: 17. As DNA, the CDR3 is TGTGCCAGCAGTGCTGGAACAGGGGGTACCCTCTATGGCTATGGCTACACCTTC. Its translation is CASSAGTGGTLYGYGYTF.

This clone was counted once. The junction and the germline gene differ at one end; a read error may be behind it. This chain joins TRBV7-7 and TRBJ2-5, with D possibly matching TRBD2 (6 bases). This CDR3 contains 15 residues. Looked up from germline, CDR1 is SSHAT and CDR2 is FNYEAQ (reference sequence). CDR3 in DNA: TGTGCTAGCAGTTTAAGATGGGGGGTTCAAGAGACCCAGTACTTC. It codes for CASSLRWGVQETQYF.